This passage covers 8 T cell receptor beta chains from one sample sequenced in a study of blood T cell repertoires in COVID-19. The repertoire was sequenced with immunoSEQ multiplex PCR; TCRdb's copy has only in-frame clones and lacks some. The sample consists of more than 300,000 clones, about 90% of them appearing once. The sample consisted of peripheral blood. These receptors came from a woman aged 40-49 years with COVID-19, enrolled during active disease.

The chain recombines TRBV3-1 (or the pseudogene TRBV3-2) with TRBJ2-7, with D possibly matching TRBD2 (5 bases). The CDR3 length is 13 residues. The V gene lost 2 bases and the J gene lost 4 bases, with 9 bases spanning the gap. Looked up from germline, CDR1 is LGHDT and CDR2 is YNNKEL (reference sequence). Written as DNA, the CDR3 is TGTGCCAGCAGCCAAAGAGGGATTTACGAGCAGTACTTC. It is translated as CASSQRGIYEQYF.

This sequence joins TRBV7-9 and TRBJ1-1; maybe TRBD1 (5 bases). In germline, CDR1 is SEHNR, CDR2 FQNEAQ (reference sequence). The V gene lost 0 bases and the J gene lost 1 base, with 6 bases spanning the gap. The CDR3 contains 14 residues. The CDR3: CASSLADRNTEAFF. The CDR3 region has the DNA TGTGCCAGCAGCTTAGCTGACAGGAACACTGAAGCTTTCTTT.

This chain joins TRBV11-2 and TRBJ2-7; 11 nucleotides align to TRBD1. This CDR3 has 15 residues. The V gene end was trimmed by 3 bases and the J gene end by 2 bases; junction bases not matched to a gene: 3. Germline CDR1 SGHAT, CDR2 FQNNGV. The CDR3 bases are TGTGCCAGCAGCTTGGGGACAGGGGGGGCCTACGAGCAGTACTTC. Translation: CASSLGTGGAYEQYF. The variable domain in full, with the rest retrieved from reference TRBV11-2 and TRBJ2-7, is EAGVAQSPRYKIIEKRQSVAFWCNPISGHATLYWYQQILGQGPKLLIQFQNNGVVDDSQLPKDRFSAERLKGVDSTLKIQPAKLEDSAVYLCASSLGTGGAYEQYFGPGTRLTVT.

The CDR3 coding sequence is TGTGCCAGCAGCCTTCAGTGGTTAAGAAATACTGAAGCTTTCTTT. It translates to CASSLQWLRNTEAFF. V usage is TRBV5-6 and J usage is TRBJ1-1; D not certain. V was shortened by 4 bases and J by 5 bases, with 18 bases between the two germline ends. The V gene's germline CDR1 is SGHDT and CDR2 YYEEEE. The CDR3 loop spans 15 amino acids.

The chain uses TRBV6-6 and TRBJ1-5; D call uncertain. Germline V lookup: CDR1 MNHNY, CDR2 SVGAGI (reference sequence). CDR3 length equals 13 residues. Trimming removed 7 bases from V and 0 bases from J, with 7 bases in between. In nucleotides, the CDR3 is TGTGCCAGCACCCTTTATAGCAATCAGCCCCAGCATTTT. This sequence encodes CASTLYSNQPQHF.

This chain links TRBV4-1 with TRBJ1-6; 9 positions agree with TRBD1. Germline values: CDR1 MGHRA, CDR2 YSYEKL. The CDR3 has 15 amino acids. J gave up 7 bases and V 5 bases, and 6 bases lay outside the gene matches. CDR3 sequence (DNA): TGCGCCAGCAGCGAAGTAGGGACAGGGAATTCACCCCTCCACTTT. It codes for CASSEVGTGNSPLHF.

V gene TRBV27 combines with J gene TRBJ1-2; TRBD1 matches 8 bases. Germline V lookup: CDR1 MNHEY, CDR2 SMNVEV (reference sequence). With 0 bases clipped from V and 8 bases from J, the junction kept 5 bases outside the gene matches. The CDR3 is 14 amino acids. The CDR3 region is CASSLSSGTGGYTF. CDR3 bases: TGTGCCAGCAGTTTATCATCCGGGACAGGAGGCTACACCTTC.

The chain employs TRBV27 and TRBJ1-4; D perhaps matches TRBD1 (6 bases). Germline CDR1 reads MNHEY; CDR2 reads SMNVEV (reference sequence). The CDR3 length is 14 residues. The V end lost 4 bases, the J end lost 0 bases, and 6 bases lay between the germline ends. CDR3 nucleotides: TGTGCCAGCAGTTACAGGGCAACTAATGAAAAACTGTTTTTT. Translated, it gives CASSYRATNEKLFF. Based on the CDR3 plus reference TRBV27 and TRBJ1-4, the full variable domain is EAQVTQNPRYLITVTGKKLTVTCSQNMNHEYMSWYRQDPGLGLRQIYYSMNVEVTDKGDVPEGYKVSRKEKRNFPLILESPSPNQTSLYFCASSYRATNEKLFFGSGTQLSVL.